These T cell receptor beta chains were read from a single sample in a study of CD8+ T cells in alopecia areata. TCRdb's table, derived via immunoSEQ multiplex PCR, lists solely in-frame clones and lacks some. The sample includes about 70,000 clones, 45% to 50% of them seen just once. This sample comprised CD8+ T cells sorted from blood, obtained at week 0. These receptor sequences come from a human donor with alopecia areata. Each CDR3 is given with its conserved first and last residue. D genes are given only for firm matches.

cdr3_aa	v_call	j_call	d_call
CASSVAVATDIQYF	TRBV9	TRBJ2-4	NA
CAWIGREGPNEQYF	TRBV30	TRBJ2-7	TRBD2
CSTPGLAGAVSYNEQFF	TRBV29-1	TRBJ2-1	TRBD2
CASSQDLEADGQYF	TRBV4-3	TRBJ2-7	NA
CASSFDEHPRDTQYF	TRBV11-2	TRBJ2-3	NA
CASVGLAGDKGPYNEQFF	TRBV7-2	TRBJ2-1	TRBD2
CASSFGQGAAYEQYF	TRBV27	TRBJ2-7	TRBD1
CASSWGTGTSGRAKNIQYF	TRBV7-9	TRBJ2-4	TRBD2
CASSLAPQGVTDTQYF	TRBV11-1	TRBJ2-3	NA
CASSRQPVGQNTIYF	TRBV28	TRBJ1-3	NA
CASSQVRGVSYEQYF	TRBV4-1	TRBJ2-7	NA
CSARDRVSSGANVLTF	TRBV29-1	TRBJ2-6	NA
CATPGAPRETQYF	TRBV2	TRBJ2-5	NA
CASSQDGEPDTQYF	TRBV4-3	TRBJ2-3	NA
CASSGSGDFSSYEQYF	TRBV5-4	TRBJ2-7	NA
CASTGGYGDTGELFF	TRBV28	TRBJ2-2	TRBD2
CASSLAGGEAFF	TRBV27	TRBJ1-1	NA
CASSSSTGTKETQYF	TRBV7-8	TRBJ2-5	TRBD2
CASSMSGSYEQYF	TRBV19	TRBJ2-7	NA
CSVGSDVAGEPEETQYF	TRBV29-1	TRBJ2-5	TRBD2
CASSPGSPGSYEQYF	TRBV7-8	TRBJ2-7	NA
CASSLFDASSSYNEQFF	TRBV11-2	TRBJ2-1	NA
CASRGPKNIQYF	TRBV5-1	TRBJ2-4	NA
CASSDSQGLYGYTF	TRBV7-9	TRBJ1-2	NA
CSVVTGELFF	TRBV29-1	TRBJ2-2	NA
CASPAFVANTGELFF	TRBV7-9	TRBJ2-2	NA
CASPAGGPVTGANVLTF	TRBV7-8	TRBJ2-6	TRBD2
CSVDFPGLAELFF	TRBV29-1	TRBJ2-2	NA
CASSLVVAGGSYEQYF	TRBV5-1	TRBJ2-7	TRBD2
CAWSPAPAGANVLTF	TRBV30	TRBJ2-6	NA
CASSDLPGNEQFF	TRBV25-1	TRBJ2-1	NA